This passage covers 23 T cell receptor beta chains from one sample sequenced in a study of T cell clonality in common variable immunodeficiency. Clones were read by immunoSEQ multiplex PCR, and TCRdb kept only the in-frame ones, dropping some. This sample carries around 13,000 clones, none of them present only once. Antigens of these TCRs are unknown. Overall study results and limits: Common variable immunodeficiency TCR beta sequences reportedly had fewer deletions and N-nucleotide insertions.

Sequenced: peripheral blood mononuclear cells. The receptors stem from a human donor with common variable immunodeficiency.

The part of the CDR3 DNA that was read is TGTGCCAGCAGCTTAATGCGGCGGGGAAGGGAGACC. Translating it yields CASSLMRRGRET. The whole CDR3 protein reads CASSLMRRGRETQYF. V is TRBV7-2 and J is TRBJ2-5; D possibly corresponds to TRBD2 (6 bases). The read finishes 3 residues shy of the CDR3 end, and the germline J gene is used to complete it. The CDR3 covers 15 residues. CDR1 and CDR2 (germline): SGHTA, FQGNSA. V was trimmed by 2 bases and J by 5 bases, leaving 15 bases between them.

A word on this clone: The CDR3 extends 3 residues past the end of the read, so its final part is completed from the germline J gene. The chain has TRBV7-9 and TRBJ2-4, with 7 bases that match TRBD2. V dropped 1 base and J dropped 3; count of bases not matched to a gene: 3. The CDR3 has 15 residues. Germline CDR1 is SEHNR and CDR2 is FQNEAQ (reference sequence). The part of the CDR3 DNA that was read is TGTGCCAGCAGCTTAGTGGGCGGGGGCAAAAACATT. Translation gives CASSLVGGGKNI. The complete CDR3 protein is CASSLVGGGKNIQYF. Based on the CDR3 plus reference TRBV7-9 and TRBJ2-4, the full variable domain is DTGVSQNPRHKITKRGQNVTFRCDPISEHNRLYWYRQTLGQGPEFLTYFQNEAQLEKSRLLSDRFSAERPKGSFSTLEIQRTEQGDSAMYLCASSLVGGGKNIQYFGAGTRLSVL.

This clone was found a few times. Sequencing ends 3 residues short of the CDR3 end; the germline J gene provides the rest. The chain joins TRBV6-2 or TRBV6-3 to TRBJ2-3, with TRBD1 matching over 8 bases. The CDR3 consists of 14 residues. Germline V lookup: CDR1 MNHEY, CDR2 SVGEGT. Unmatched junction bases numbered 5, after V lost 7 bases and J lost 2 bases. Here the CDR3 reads CASNTGGTTDTQYF. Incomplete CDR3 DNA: TGTGCCAGCAATACAGGGGGGACCACAGATACG.

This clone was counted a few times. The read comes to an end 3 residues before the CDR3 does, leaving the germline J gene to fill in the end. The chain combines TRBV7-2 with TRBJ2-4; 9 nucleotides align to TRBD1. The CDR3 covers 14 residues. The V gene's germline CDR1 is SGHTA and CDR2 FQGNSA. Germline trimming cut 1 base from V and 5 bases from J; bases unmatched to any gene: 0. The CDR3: CASSLGTGENIQYF. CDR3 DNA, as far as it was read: TGTGCCAGCAGCTTAGGGACAGGGGAAAACATT. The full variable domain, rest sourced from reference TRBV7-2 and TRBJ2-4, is GAGVSQSPSNKVTEKGKDVELRCDPISGHTALYWYRQSLGQGLEFLIYFQGNSAPDKSGLPSDRFSAERTGGSVSTLTIQRTQQEDSAVYLCASSLGTGENIQYFGAGTRLSVL.

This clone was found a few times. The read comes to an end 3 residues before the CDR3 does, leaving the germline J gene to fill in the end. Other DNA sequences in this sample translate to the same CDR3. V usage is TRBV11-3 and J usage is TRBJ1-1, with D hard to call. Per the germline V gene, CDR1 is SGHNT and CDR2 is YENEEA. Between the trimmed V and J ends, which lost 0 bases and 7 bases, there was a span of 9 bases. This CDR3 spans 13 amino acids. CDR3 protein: CASSLDGQSEAFF. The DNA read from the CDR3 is TGTGCCAGCAGCTTAGATGGTCAGAGTGAA.

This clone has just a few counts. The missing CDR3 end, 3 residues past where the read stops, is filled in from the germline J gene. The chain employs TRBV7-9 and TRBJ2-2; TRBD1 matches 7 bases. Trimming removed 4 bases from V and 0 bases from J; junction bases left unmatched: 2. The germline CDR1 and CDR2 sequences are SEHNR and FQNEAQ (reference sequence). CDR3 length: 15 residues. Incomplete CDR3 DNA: TGTGCCAGCAGCTCAGGGGGAACGAACACCGGGGAG. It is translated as CASSSGGTNTGE. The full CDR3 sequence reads CASSSGGTNTGELFF.

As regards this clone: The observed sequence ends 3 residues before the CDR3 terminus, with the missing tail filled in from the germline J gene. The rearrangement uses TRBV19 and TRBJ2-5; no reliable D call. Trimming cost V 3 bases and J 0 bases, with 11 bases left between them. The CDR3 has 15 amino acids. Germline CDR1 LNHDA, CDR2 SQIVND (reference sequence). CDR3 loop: CASSMSGWYQETQYF. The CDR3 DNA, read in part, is TGTGCCAGTAGTATGTCAGGCTGGTACCAAGAGACC.

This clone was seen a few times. The CDR3 here is CASSPEGGRTDTQYF. The covered CDR3 bases are TGTGCCAGTAGTCCCGAGGGTGGGCGCACAGATACG. This sequence joins TRBV19 and TRBJ2-3; D is possibly TRBD2 (5 bases). The CDR3 end falls 3 residues outside the read, so it is completed with the germline J gene. The CDR3 spans 15 residues. Trimming left V 5 bases short and J 1 base short, with 13 bases between. Germline V CDR1 and CDR2: LNHDA, SQIVND (reference sequence).

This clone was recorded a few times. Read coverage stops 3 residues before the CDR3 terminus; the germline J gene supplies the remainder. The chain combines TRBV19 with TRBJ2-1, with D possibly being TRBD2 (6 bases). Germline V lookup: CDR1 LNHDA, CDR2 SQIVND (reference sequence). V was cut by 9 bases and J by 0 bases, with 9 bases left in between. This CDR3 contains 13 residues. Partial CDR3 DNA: TGTGCCAGCGCCGGGGGCTCCTACAATGAG. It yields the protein CASAGGSYNE. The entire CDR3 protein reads CASAGGSYNEQFF.

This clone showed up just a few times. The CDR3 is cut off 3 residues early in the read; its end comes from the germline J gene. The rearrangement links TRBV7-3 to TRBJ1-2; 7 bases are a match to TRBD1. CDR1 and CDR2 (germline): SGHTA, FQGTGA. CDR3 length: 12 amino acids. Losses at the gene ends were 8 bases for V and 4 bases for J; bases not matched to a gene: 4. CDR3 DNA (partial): TGTGCCAGCGGGGACAGTCTCTATGGC. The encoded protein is CASGDSLYG. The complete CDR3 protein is CASGDSLYGYTF.

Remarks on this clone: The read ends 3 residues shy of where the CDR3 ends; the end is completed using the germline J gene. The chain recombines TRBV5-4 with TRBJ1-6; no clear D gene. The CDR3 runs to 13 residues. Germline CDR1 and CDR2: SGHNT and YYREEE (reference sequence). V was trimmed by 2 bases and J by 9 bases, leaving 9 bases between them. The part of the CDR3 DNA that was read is TGTGCCAGCAGCTTCTCAGGAGCTTCACCC. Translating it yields CASSFSGASP. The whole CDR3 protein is CASSFSGASPLHF.

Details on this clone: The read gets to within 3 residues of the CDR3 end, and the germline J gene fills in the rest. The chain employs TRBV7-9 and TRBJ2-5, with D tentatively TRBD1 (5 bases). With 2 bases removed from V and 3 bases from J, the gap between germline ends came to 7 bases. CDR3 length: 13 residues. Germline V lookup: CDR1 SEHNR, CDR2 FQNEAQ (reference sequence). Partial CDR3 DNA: TGTGCCAGCAGCTTACAAGGGGAAGAGACC. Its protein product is CASSLQGEET. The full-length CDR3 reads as CASSLQGEETQYF.

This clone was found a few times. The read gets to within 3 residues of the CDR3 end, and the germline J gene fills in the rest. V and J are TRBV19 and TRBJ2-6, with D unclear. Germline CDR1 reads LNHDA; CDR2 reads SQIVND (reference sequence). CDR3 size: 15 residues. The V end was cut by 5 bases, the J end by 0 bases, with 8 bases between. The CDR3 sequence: CASSPVSSGANVLTF. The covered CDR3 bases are TGTGCCAGTAGTCCCGTTTCCTCTGGGGCCAACGTC.

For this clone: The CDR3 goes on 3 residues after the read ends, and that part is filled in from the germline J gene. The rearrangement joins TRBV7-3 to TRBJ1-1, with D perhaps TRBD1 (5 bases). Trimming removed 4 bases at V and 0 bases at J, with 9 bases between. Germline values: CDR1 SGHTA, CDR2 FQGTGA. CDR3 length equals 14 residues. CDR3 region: CASSSGQLNTEAFF. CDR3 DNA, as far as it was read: TGTGCCAGCAGCTCCGGACAATTGAACACTGAA.

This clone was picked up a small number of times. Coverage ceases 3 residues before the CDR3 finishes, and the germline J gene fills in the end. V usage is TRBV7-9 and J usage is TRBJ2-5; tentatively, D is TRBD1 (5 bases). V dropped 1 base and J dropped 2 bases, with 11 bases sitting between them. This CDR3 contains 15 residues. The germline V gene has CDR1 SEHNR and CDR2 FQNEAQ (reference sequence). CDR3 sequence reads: CASSLGVQGQETQYF. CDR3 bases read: TGTGCCAGCAGCTTAGGGGTTCAGGGACAAGAGACC.

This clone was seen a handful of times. CDR3 bases read: TGTGCCAGCAGCTACGGACAGGGCGAG. Protein product: CASSYGQGE. The entire CDR3 is CASSYGQGEQYF. This chain links TRBV7-9 with TRBJ2-7; 8 bases are shared with TRBD1. The read falls 3 residues short of the CDR3 end, and the missing part is taken from the germline J gene. V dropped 4 bases and J dropped 6; count of bases not matched to a gene: 2. The germline gives CDR1 SEHNR, CDR2 FQNEAQ (reference sequence). The CDR3 is made up of 12 amino acids.

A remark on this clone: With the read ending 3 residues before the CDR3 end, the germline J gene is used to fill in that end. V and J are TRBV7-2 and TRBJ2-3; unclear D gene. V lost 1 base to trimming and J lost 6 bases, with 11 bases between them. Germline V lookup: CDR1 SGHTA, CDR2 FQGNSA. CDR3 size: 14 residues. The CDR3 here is CASSLGPLRDTQYF. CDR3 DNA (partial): TGTGCCAGCAGCTTAGGCCCGCTCAGGGATACG.

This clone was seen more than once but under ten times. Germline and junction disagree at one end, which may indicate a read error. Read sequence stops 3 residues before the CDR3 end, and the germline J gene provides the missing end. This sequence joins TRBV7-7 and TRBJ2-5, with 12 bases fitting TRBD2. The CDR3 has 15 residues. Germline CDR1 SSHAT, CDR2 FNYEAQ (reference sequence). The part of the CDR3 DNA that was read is TGTGCTAGCACCCGGGGTCTAGCGGGGGGGGAGACC. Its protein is CASTRGLAGGET. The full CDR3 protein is CASTRGLAGGETQYF.

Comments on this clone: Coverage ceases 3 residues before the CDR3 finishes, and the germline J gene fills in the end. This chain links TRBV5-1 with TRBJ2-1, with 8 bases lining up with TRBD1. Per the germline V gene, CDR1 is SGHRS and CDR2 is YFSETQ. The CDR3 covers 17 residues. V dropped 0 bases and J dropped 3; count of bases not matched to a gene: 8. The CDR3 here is CASSLGVAGQGYNEQFF. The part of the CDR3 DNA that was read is TGCGCCAGCAGCTTGGGGGTTGCAGGACAGGGCTACAATGAG.

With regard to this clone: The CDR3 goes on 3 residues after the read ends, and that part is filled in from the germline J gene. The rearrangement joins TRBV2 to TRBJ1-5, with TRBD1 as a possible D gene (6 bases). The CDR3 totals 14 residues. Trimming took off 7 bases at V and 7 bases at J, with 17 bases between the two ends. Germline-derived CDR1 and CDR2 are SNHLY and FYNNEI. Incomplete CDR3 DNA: TGTGCCAGCAAGGATCGGGGGGCGGCCCAGCCC. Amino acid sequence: CASKDRGAAQP. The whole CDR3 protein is CASKDRGAAQPQHF.

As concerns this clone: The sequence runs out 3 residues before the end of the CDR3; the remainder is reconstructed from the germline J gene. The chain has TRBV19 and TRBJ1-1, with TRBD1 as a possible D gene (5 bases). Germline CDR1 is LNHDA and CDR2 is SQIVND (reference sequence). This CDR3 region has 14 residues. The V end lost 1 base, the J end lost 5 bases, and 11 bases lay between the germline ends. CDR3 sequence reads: CASSIGGVTTEAFF. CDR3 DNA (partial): TGTGCCAGTAGTATAGGGGGCGTAACGACTGAA.

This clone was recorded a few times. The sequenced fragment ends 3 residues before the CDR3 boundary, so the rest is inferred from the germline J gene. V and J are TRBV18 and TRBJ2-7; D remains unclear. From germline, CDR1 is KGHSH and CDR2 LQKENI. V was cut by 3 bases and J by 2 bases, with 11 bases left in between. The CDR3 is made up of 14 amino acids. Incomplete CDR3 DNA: TGTGCCAGCTCACCGGCTCCCAGAGCCTACGAG. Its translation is CASSPAPRAYE. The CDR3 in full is CASSPAPRAYEQYF. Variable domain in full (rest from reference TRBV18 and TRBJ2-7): NAGVMQNPRHLVRRRGQEARLRCSPMKGHSHVYWYRQLPEEGLKFMVYLQKENIIDESGMPKERFSAEFPKEGPSILRIQQVVRGDSAAYFCASSPAPRAYEQYFGPGTRLTVT.

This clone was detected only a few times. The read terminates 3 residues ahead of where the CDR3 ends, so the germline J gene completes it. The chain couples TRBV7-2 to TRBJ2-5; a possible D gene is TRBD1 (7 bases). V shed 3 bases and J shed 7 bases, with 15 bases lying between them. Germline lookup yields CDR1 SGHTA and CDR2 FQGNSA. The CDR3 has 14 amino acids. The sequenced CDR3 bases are TGTGCCAGCAGCTTTCCCGGGACAGCGGGGACC. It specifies CASSFPGTAGT. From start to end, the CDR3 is CASSFPGTAGTQYF.